Below are 18 T cell receptor beta chains sequenced from a single sample in a study of blood T cell repertoires in COVID-19. TCRdb's copy holds only in-frame clones and misses some; the assay was immunoSEQ multiplex PCR. The sample records 350,000 or so clones, about 90% being singletons. The specimen was PBMCs or T cells enriched from blood (not recorded which). These receptors were collected from a woman between 25 and 40 years old who had been exposed to COVID-19.

In DNA form, the CDR3 reads TGTGCCAGCAGCCAAGACAGGGGTAGACTTAATGAAAAACTGTTTTTT. Translated: CASSQDRGRLNEKLFF. V gene TRBV14 combines with J gene TRBJ1-4; the D gene is possibly TRBD1 (6 bases). V was trimmed by 0 bases and J by 4 bases, leaving 12 bases between them. Germline CDR1 is SGHDN and CDR2 is FVKESK. The CDR3 is made up of 16 amino acids. The whole variable domain, filled in from reference TRBV14 and TRBJ1-4, reads EAGVTQFPSHSVIEKGQTVTLRCDPISGHDNLYWYRRVMGKEIKFLLHFVKESKQDESGMPNNRFLAERTGGTYSTLKVQPAELEDSGVYFCASSQDRGRLNEKLFFGSGTQLSVL.

This sequence joins TRBV19 and TRBJ1-6; D gene ambiguous. Trimming cost V 7 bases and J 0 bases, with 7 bases left between them. Germline CDR1 is LNHDA and CDR2 is SQIVND (reference sequence). The CDR3 has 14 residues. The CDR3 DNA is TGTGCCAGTAACCGGGGCTCCTATAATTCACCCCTCCACTTT. Protein sequence: CASNRGSYNSPLHF.

Turning to this clone: The same CDR3 is also encoded by other DNA sequences in this sample. The gene calls are TRBV18 and TRBJ2-2; TRBD1 is a possible D gene (5 bases). The CDR3 sequence is 13 residues long. CDR1 and CDR2 (germline): KGHSH, LQKENI. V lost 1 base and J 5 bases, leaving 5 bases between the germline ends. This chain's CDR3 is CASSPQGTGELFF. The CDR3 nucleotides are TGTGCCAGCTCACCACAGGGGACCGGGGAGCTGTTTTTT.

In its sample, this clone was seen a few times. The genes are TRBV30 and TRBJ2-7; tentatively, D is TRBD2 (6 bases). V lost 7 bases to trimming and J lost 5 bases, with 15 bases between them. There are 12 residues in the CDR3. CDR1 and CDR2 (germline): GTSNPN, SVGIG (reference sequence). This CDR3 reads CAYNRGSNEQYF. Here the CDR3 DNA reads TGTGCCTATAACCGGGGGAGCAACGAGCAGTACTTC. Variable domain in full (rest from reference TRBV30 and TRBJ2-7): SQTIHQWPATLVQPVGSPLSLECTVEGTSNPNLYWYRQAAGRGLQLLFYSVGIGQISSEVPQNLSASRPQDRQFILSSKKLLLSDSGFYLCAYNRGSNEQYFGPGTRLTVT.

V is TRBV12-3 or TRBV12-4 and J is TRBJ1-5; no clear D. The CDR3 consists of 12 residues. Trimming left V 5 bases short and J 3 bases short, with 5 bases between. CDR3 coding DNA: TGTGCCAGCAGTGCGAACAATCAGCCCCAGCATTTT. It yields the protein CASSANNQPQHF.

This chain connects TRBV19 to TRBJ1-1; D not resolved. The V end lost 1 base, the J end lost 3 bases, and 9 bases lay between the germline ends. Germline CDR1 reads LNHDA; CDR2 reads SQIVND (reference sequence). This CDR3 is built from 14 residues. As DNA, the CDR3 is TGTGCCAGTAGTATAGCCGTAGCCTACACTGAAGCTTTCTTT. Protein product: CASSIAVAYTEAFF.

The chain links TRBV24-1 to TRBJ1-5; the D gene is possibly TRBD1 (5 bases). CDR3 size: 15 residues. Between the trimmed V and J ends, which lost 5 bases and 0 bases, there was a span of 10 bases. From germline, CDR1 is KGHDR and CDR2 SFDVKD. CDR3 sequence reads: CATSVYRGSNQPQHF. DNA for the CDR3: TGTGCCACCAGTGTTTATAGGGGTAGCAATCAGCCCCAGCATTTT.

V and J are TRBV10-3 and TRBJ2-1; TRBD2 aligns across 14 bases. Trimming cost V 6 bases and J 0 bases; bases outside gene matches: 7. There are 18 residues in the CDR3. The germline V gene encodes CDR1 ENHRY and CDR2 SYGVKD. The CDR3 is CAIRRTGTSGSSYNEQFF. The CDR3 region has the DNA TGTGCCATCAGGCGCACCGGGACTAGCGGGAGCTCCTACAATGAGCAGTTCTTC.

The rearrangement joins TRBV3-1 (or the pseudogene TRBV3-2) to TRBJ2-7, with D possibly TRBD1 on 6 matching bases. This CDR3 has 16 amino acids. The germline V and J ends were trimmed by 1 base and 3 bases, with 16 bases remaining between them. Germline V gene lookup returns CDR1 LGHDT and CDR2 YNNKEL (reference sequence). The CDR3: CASSQGGQGIIYEQYF. Written as DNA, the CDR3 is TGTGCCAGCAGCCAAGGGGGGCAGGGGATCATCTACGAGCAGTACTTC.

The chain has TRBV7-6 and TRBJ1-4; no clear D. The germline CDR1 and CDR2 sequences are SGHVS and FNYEAQ. This CDR3 is 15 amino acids long. Between the trimmed V and J ends, which lost 5 bases and 5 bases, there was a span of 15 bases. The DNA of the CDR3 is TGTGCCAGCAGCCCTCTTGGGCACTCCAATGAAAAACTGTTTTTT. Residues: CASSPLGHSNEKLFF.

The chain joins TRBV19 to TRBJ2-7, with 10 positions matching TRBD1. There are 15 residues in the CDR3. V lost 5 bases, J lost 0 bases, and 4 bases stayed unmatched. Germline values: CDR1 LNHDA, CDR2 SQIVND (reference sequence). The CDR3 DNA reads as TGTGCCAGTAGTGCGCGACAGGGGGCCTCCTACGAGCAGTACTTC. Protein sequence: CASSARQGASYEQYF. The whole variable domain, remainder taken from reference TRBV19 and TRBJ2-7, is DGGITQSPKYLFRKEGQNVTLSCEQNLNHDAMYWYRQDPGQGLRLIYYSQIVNDFQKGDIAEGYSVSREKKESFPLTVTSAQKNPTAFYLCASSARQGASYEQYFGPGTRLTVT.

This clone was seen once. J is TRBJ2-5 and V is TRBV10-1; weak D call: TRBD2 (6 bases). The CDR3 length is 14 residues. V was pared by 4 bases and J by 1 base, with 10 bases between. Per the germline V gene, CDR1 is WNHNN and CDR2 is SYGVQD (reference sequence). The CDR3 protein is CASSVGGPQETQYF. CDR3 nucleotides: TGCGCCAGCAGTGTTGGAGGGCCCCAAGAGACCCAGTACTTC.

The rearrangement uses TRBV9 and TRBJ1-2; perhaps TRBD1 as D (6 bases). Germline CDR1 SGDLS, CDR2 YYNGEE. The CDR3 contains 16 residues. V gave up 1 base and J gave up 1 base, with 14 bases separating them. Here the CDR3 reads CASSVTDSYLNYGYTF. CDR3 nucleotide sequence: TGTGCCAGCAGCGTAACGGACAGCTACCTTAACTATGGCTACACCTTC.

The V gene is TRBV7-6, the J gene TRBJ1-4, with D maybe TRBD1 (5 bases). V was cut by 2 bases and J by 7 bases, with 8 bases left in between. Germline V lookup: CDR1 SGHVS, CDR2 FNYEAQ. The CDR3 length is 13 residues. The CDR3 coding sequence is TGTGCCAGCAGCTTATGGGGGGGTGAAAAACTGTTTTTT. Its translation is CASSLWGGEKLFF.

This rearrangement joins TRBV6-5 to TRBJ1-4; no reliable D call. Trimming removed 2 bases at V and 5 bases at J, with 9 bases between. Per germline, CDR1 MNHEY and CDR2 SVGAGI. The CDR3 runs 14 residues. This CDR3 reads CASSYLQLNEKLFF. The CDR3 bases are TGTGCCAGCAGTTACCTACAGTTGAATGAAAAACTGTTTTTT.

The genes are TRBV12-5 and TRBJ2-1; 10 bases match TRBD1. CDR3 length: 17 amino acids. J lost 7 bases, V lost 0 bases, and 9 bases had no gene match. Germline assignment: CDR1 LGHNT and CDR2 FRNRAP. The CDR3 bases are TGTGCTAGTGGTTTGGTACCCCCGGGGACAGGGGCGAATGAGCAGTTCTTC. It is translated as CASGLVPPGTGANEQFF.

J is TRBJ2-5 and V is TRBV7-9, with no clear D. The CDR3 runs to 14 residues. The germline V gene encodes CDR1 SEHNR and CDR2 FQNEAQ (reference sequence). V was shortened by 5 bases and J by 0 bases, with 10 bases between the two germline ends. The CDR3 loop reads CASSLIRNQETQYF. In DNA form, the CDR3 reads TGTGCCAGCAGCCTAATACGTAACCAAGAGACCCAGTACTTC.

This sequence joins TRBV7-8 and TRBJ1-1; 7 positions match TRBD1. Unmatched junction bases numbered 5, after V lost 5 bases and J lost 5 bases. The germline gives CDR1 SGHVS, CDR2 FQNEAQ. This CDR3 is 13 amino acids long. For the CDR3, the DNA is TGTGCCAGCAGCCTCGAGACAGGGACTGAAGCTTTCTTT. Protein: CASSLETGTEAFF.